A selection of T cell receptor beta chains follows, all from one sample in a study of control samples from healthy donors and cancer patients. TCRdb keeps only in-frame clones here, not all; method: immunoSEQ multiplex PCR. The data show about 130,000 clones, 90% to 95% seen once. Sequencing was done on a sample of PBMCs. These TCRs come from a man aged 55 to 70 with colorectal cancer. The CDR3 runs from the conserved cysteine through the conserved F or W.

V	J	CDR3
TRBV6-5	TRBJ1-2	CASSYGQGAIDGYTF
TRBV12-5	TRBJ2-3	CASGLQRQTGGRTDTQYF
TRBV5-4	TRBJ1-4	CASTKRGQEEKLFF
TRBV7-2	TRBJ2-7	CASSLAAENYEQYF
TRBV6-5	TRBJ1-2	CASSLDRYGYTF
TRBV6-5	TRBJ2-3	CASSYAGEGTDTQYF
TRBV12-3/TRBV12-4	TRBJ1-2	CASSPQANYGYTF
TRBV5-1	TRBJ2-7	CASSFGRGPYEQYF
TRBV6-5	TRBJ1-3	CASRPGKGNTIYF
TRBV7-8	TRBJ1-2	CASSSRTGNAGYTF
TRBV7-2	TRBJ2-5	CASSIPYPETQYF
TRBV6-2/TRBV6-3	TRBJ2-7	CASSYGGLGNYEQYF
TRBV6-2/TRBV6-3	TRBJ1-5	CASSYVPGHGGYHSNQPQHF
TRBV5-1	TRBJ1-5	CASSWTGDRNQPQHF
TRBV29-1	TRBJ2-5	CSVAGGPIIEETQYF
TRBV6-2/TRBV6-3	TRBJ2-5	CASSYSRVETQYF
TRBV7-9	TRBJ1-2	CASSLTTEPYGYTF
TRBV7-2	TRBJ2-3	CASSFRPSGGLSTDTQYF
TRBV2	TRBJ2-3	CASSRNPQRAFTDTQYF
TRBV19	TRBJ2-7	CASTITGLTYEQYF
TRBV25-1	TRBJ2-7	CASSGGTGTYEQYF
TRBV7-2	TRBJ1-1	CASSPSYAGDTTEAFF